This paragraph reports one T cell receptor (beta chain). The target antigen is unknown. The data were obtained in a study of T cell responses to AZD1222 COVID-19 vaccine. Study-level results: Repertoire sampling was restricted to post-peak T cell response timepoints. CD4 TCRs associated with vaccination spanned spike, dominating at 160-218 and 743-854.

The study pooled second doses at about 4 or about 12 weeks. J was trimmed by 7 bases and V by 0 bases; bases with no gene match: 5. The length of the CDR3 is 15 residues. The germline gives CDR1 MNHEY, CDR2 SMNVEV (reference sequence). The repertoire was sequenced with immunoSEQ multiplex PCR; TCRdb's copy has only in-frame clones and lacks some. There are just under 75,000 clones in the sample; less than 85% occur only once, and around 50% lies in the top ten. Here the sequenced sample was peripheral blood, taken 28 days after the second AZD1222 dose. The sequence derives from an adult who received the AZD1222 COVID-19 vaccine. The chain couples TRBV27 to TRBJ1-5, with TRBD1 matching over 8 bases. CDR3 protein: CASSLSQGARQPQHF. The DNA of the CDR3 is TGTGCCAGCAGTTTATCTCAGGGGGCTAGGCAGCCCCAGCATTTT.